This T cell receptor beta chain was captured by sequencing in a study of follicular helper T cells after annual influenza vaccination. Findings and caveats of the study: ICOS-CD38- cTfh most often held earlier Day 7 ICOS+CD38+ clones. ICOS+CD38+ cTfh clonality change tracked circulating plasmablast frequency change. Recurrent ICOS+CD38+ cTfh clonotypes included tetramer and AIM influenza-specific ones.

The CDR3 has 15 amino acids. From germline, CDR1 is LNHDA and CDR2 SQIVND (reference sequence). Trimming took 4 bases from V and 2 from J; bases not matched to a gene: 5. Measured with immunoSEQ multiplex PCR; TCRdb has only the in-frame clones, and not every one. Of 10,000 or so clones listed, approximately 80% were seen once; the top ten hold around 0.87%. Concerning this clone: Its antigen is currently unknown.

The sequence was collected from an adult who received the influenza vaccine. This material consisted of CXCR5- memory CD4+ T cells sorted from blood, taken 6 weeks after influenza vaccination. The rearrangement joins TRBV19 to TRBJ2-3, with 8 bases that match TRBD1. Written as DNA, the CDR3 is TGTGCCAGTAGTAGACAGGGGTTTTTCACAGATACGCAGTATTTT. Its protein is CASSRQGFFTDTQYF.